This T cell receptor beta chain stems from a study of prognosis after radiotherapy for stage I lung cancer. Turning to the study itself: Tumor type comprised squamous cell carcinoma in more than 5 patients and adenocarcinoma in around 13. Alongside stereotactic body radiotherapy, concurrent therapy was given to no patient.

As concerns this clonotype: A read error may be the cause here, since a much bigger clone is one base away.

Multiplex PCR in two rounds served to amplify TCR beta CDR3 from genomic DNA. Individual primers that were specific to each TRBV and TRBJ gene served in first-round PCR. A single record per CDR3 protein comes from TCRdb applying MiXCR to the multiplex PCR reads. The sample holds nearly 35,000 distinct CDR3 sequences; approximately 35% are singletons and the top ten take 25% to 30%. This CDR3 contains 14 residues. This specimen consisted of PBMCs, obtained before or after stereotactic body radiation therapy (not recorded which). This receptor was identified in a donor over 45 with non-small cell lung cancer. The rearrangement links TRBV12-3 or TRBV12-4 to TRBJ1-1, with D hard to call. The CDR3 bases are TGTGCCAGCAGTGCCCAGTGGGAGAACACTGAAGCTCTCTTT. Translating it yields CASSAQWENTEALF.